This T cell receptor beta chain was recorded in a study of human T cells and chemical hapten exposure. Time point indicated: healthy volunteer bleed at 6 weeks. Researchers extracted total RNA from unfractionated whole blood. Attachment of unique molecular identifiers to individual cDNA molecules was performed in the library. TCRdb re-called the RACE reads with MiXCR, one entry per CDR3 protein. The sample has about 34,000 distinct CDR3 sequences, about 5.5% seen once. Study-level results: Sensitization with DPC brought no change to TCRs above 1 in 1000 in frequency.

In its sample, this clonotype was seen many times. Its cognate antigen is unknown. V dropped 9 bases and J dropped 7 bases, with 15 bases sitting between them. CDR1 and CDR2 from the germline V gene are SNHLY and FYNNEI. This CDR3 comprises 12 residues. The sequence was obtained from a human donor in good health. Some clones in this sample may be carry-over from other donors' samples. This chain joins TRBV2 and TRBJ1-2; D not certain. Source material: whole blood. CDR3 sequence: CASPERTLGYTF. CDR3 bases: TGTGCCAGTCCCGAGCGAACTCTTGGCTACACCTTC. Full variable domain (outside the CDR3, taken from reference TRBV2 and TRBJ1-2): EPEVTQTPSHQVTQMGQEVILRCVPISNHLYFYWYRQILGQKVEFLVSFYNNEISEKSEIFDDQFSVERPDGSNFTLKIRSTKLEDSAMYFCASPERTLGYTFGSGTRLTVV.